This T cell receptor (beta chain) originates from a study of T cell repertoires in cytomegalovirus infection. V lost 4 bases, J lost 0 bases, and 10 bases lay in between. The CDR3 has 15 amino acids. Germline CDR1 is SGDLS and CDR2 is YYNGEE. This clonotype is a singleton in its sample. Its specificity is not known. TCRdb reprocessed the reads via MiXCR and lists one record per CDR3 protein. In the table there are some 920,000 distinct CDR3 sequences, roughly 31% of which are singletons. The source material was cultured CD8+ T cells from PBMCs, sampled from culture after CMV antigen stimulation. The rearrangement links TRBV9 to TRBJ1-4; unclear D gene. This sequence was found in a human donor in good health (CMV status not recorded). Some clones in this sample may be carry-over from other donors' samples. The CDR3 DNA sequence: TGTGCCAGCAGCCTTTGGGCTACAACTAATGAAAAACTGTTTTTT. Translated, it gives CASSLWATTNEKLFF.